The 10 T cell receptor beta chains given below trace back to one sample, sequenced in a study of CD8 T cells in Susac syndrome. Reverse transcription used roughly 0.5 to 1 ug RNA and random hexamers. TCRdb reprocessed the immunoSEQ multiplex PCR reads via MiXCR and lists one record per CDR3 protein. The sample has some 260,000 distinct CDR3 sequences, around 93% seen once. What was sequenced was CD4+ T cells from PBMCs. Receptors originate from a human donor with multiple sclerosis.

This chain joins TRBV15 and TRBJ2-7; D perhaps matches TRBD1 (6 bases). The V end lost 6 bases, the J end lost 1 base, and 10 bases lay between the germline ends. Germline CDR1 is LNHNV and CDR2 is YYDKDF (reference sequence). CDR3 length: 13 residues. As DNA, the CDR3 is TGTGCCACCAGTCGAGACAGGTCCTACGAGCAGTACTTC. Amino acid sequence: CATSRDRSYEQYF. The complete variable domain, with remaining parts taken from reference TRBV15 and TRBJ2-7, reads DAMVIQNPRYQVTQFGKPVTLSCSQTLNHNVMYWYQQKSSQAPKLLFHYYDKDFNNEADTPDNFQSRRPNTSFCFLDIRSPGLGDTAMYLCATSRDRSYEQYFGPGTRLTVT.

The rearrangement uses TRBV29-1 and TRBJ2-3, with D maybe TRBD1 (6 bases). The CDR3 spans 15 residues. V was clipped by 7 bases and J by 4 bases, with 21 bases between them. Germline assignment: CDR1 SQVTM and CDR2 ANQGSEA. DNA of the CDR3: TGCAGCGCTCTTGAGGAACAGGGTAGGCCAGATACGCAGTATTTT. Its translation is CSALEEQGRPDTQYF.

This chain links TRBV4-1 with TRBJ2-7, with 14 bases lining up with TRBD2. Germline CDR1 is MGHRA and CDR2 is YSYEKL. This CDR3 region has 14 residues. The ends lost 0 bases at V and 9 bases at J; junction bases unmatched: 1. In DNA form, the CDR3 reads TGCGCCAGCAGCCAAGATGGGACTAGCGGGAGGCAGTACGTC. It specifies CASSQDGTSGRQYV.

This clonotype was seen a single time. This chain connects TRBV15 to TRBJ2-7; TRBD1 or TRBD2 may be the D gene (5 bases each). Germline loops: CDR1 LNHNV, CDR2 YYDKDF (reference sequence). V lost 1 base to trimming and J lost 9 bases, with 16 bases between them. The CDR3 extends over 14 amino acids. CDR3 loop: CATSRVDTGLGQYF. For the CDR3, the DNA is TGTGCCACCAGCAGAGTGGACACCGGACTGGGGCAGTACTTC.

The CDR3 DNA reads TGTGCCAGCAGCAAAGGTCGGCCGAATCAAGGCTACACCTTC. Translated, it gives CASSKGRPNQGYTF. V usage is TRBV21-1 and J usage is TRBJ1-2. TRBV21-1 is described as a pseudogene. The CDR3 loop spans 14 amino acids.

The chain is built from TRBV5-1 and TRBJ2-1; D gene uncertain. Germline V gene sequence: CDR1 SGHRS, CDR2 YFSETQ. The CDR3 is made up of 16 amino acids. V was clipped by 0 bases and J by 4 bases, with 14 bases between them. The CDR3 bases are TGCGCCAGCAGCTTGGGTCAGGCGCCCCCGTACAATGAGCAGTTCTTC. Amino acid sequence: CASSLGQAPPYNEQFF.

The rearrangement joins TRBV20-1 to TRBJ2-5; 9 nucleotides agree with TRBD2. Germline CDR1 is DFQATT and CDR2 is SNEGSKA (reference sequence). The CDR3 is 15 residues long. V lost 3 bases to trimming and J lost 4 bases; unmatched junction nucleotides: 9. The CDR3 nucleotides read TGCAGTGCTAGTGGGGCTAGCGGGGTCGGAGAGACCCAGTACTTC. Amino acid sequence: CSASGASGVGETQYF.

The chain links TRBV18 to TRBJ2-2; 10 bases are shared with TRBD1. CDR1 is KGHSH and CDR2 is LQKENI in the germline V gene. J gave up 6 bases and V 4 bases, and 8 bases lay outside the gene matches. The CDR3 extends over 16 amino acids. CDR3 region: CASSLFETGGPGELFF. Written as DNA, the CDR3 is TGTGCCAGCTCACTGTTCGAGACAGGGGGCCCCGGGGAGCTGTTTTTT. Full variable domain (outside the CDR3, taken from reference TRBV18 and TRBJ2-2): NAGVMQNPRHLVRRRGQEARLRCSPMKGHSHVYWYRQLPEEGLKFMVYLQKENIIDESGMPKERFSAEFPKEGPSILRIQQVVRGDSAAYFCASSLFETGGPGELFFGEGSRLTVL.

This clonotype was picked up one time. The V call is TRBV24-1, the J call TRBJ2-2; no reliable D call. Germline CDR1 and CDR2: KGHDR and SFDVKD. The CDR3 totals 13 residues. V dropped 3 bases and J dropped 7 bases, with 8 bases sitting between them. CDR3 region: CATSDGVVGELFF. The CDR3 nucleotides are TGTGCCACCAGTGATGGGGTGGTCGGGGAGCTGTTTTTT.

The DNA for the CDR3 is TGCGCCAGCAGCCAATTCAGCGGGAGGGGCACCGGGGAGCTGTTTTTT. Translation gives CASSQFSGRGTGELFF. The J gene is TRBJ2-2, the V gene TRBV4-1; 10 bases map to TRBD2. Germline CDR1 MGHRA, CDR2 YSYEKL. V was pared by 2 bases and J by 4 bases, with 4 bases of the junction left unmatched. The CDR3 extends over 16 amino acids.